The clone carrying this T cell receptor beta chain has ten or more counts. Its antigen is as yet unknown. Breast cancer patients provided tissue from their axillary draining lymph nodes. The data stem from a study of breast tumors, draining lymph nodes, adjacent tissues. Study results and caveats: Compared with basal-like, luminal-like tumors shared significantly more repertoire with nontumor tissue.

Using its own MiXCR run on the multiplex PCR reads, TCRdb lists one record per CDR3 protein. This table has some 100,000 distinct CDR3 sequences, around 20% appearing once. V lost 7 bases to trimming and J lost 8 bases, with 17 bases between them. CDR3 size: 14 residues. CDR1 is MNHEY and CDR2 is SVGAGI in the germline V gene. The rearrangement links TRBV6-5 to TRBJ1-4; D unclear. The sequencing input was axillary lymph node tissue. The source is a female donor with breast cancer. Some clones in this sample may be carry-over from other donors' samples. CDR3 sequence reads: CASTDRVRKEKLFF. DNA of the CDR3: TGTGCCAGCACCGACCGGGTTCGGAAGGAAAAACTGTTTTTT.